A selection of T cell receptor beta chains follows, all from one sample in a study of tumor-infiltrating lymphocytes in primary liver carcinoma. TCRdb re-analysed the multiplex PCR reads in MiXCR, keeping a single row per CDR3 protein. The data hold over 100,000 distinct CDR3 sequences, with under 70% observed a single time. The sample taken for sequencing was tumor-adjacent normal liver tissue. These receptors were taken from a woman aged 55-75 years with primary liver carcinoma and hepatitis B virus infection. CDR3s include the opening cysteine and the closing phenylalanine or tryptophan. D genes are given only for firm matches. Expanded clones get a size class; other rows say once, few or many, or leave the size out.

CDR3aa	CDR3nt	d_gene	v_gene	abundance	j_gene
CAGSHRHGKNNEQFF	TGTGCCGGCAGCCACCGACATGGAAAGAACAATGAGCAGTTCTTC	.	TRBV4-2	.	TRBJ2-1
CASQPQGNTGELFF	TGTGCCAGTCAACCCCAGGGTAACACCGGGGAGCTGTTTTTT	.	TRBV19	.	TRBJ2-2
CASSSPGTSDNEQFF	TGTGCCAGCAGTTCACCCGGGACTAGCGACAATGAGCAGTTCTTC	TRBD2	TRBV6-6	many	TRBJ2-1
CGSAGTTDTQYF	TGTGGATCAGCGGGGACCACAGATACGCAATATTTT	TRBD2	TRBV12-5	.	TRBJ2-3
CASSFSQGYNSPLHF	TGTGCCAGCAGTTTTAGTCAGGGGTATAATTCACCCCTCCACTTT	.	TRBV28	.	TRBJ1-6
CVSSQDTGGVYGHTF	TGTGTCAGCAGCCAAGATACAGGGGGCGTCTATGGCCACACCTTC	TRBD1	TRBV14	.	TRBJ1-2
CSAGKPGPVRRAFF	TGCAGCGCTGGAAAACCGGGGCCCGTACGTAGGGCTTTCTTT	.	TRBV29-1	.	TRBJ1-1
CASSLPHGLSSPLHF	TGCGCCAGTAGCCTCCCACACGGGCTAAGCTCACCCCTCCACTTT	.	TRBV4-1	.	TRBJ1-6
CASSGGVEQYF	TGTGCCAGCAGTGGCGGCGTCGAGCAGTACTTC	.	TRBV12-3/TRBV12-4	.	TRBJ2-7
CASSPPWMGGGTEAFF	TGTGCCAGCAGCCCACCCTGGATGGGTGGGGGCACTGAGGCTTTCTTT	.	TRBV6-5	.	TRBJ1-1
CASSTGTPTRTPYF	TGTGCCAGCAGTACCGGGACACCAACCCGGACCCCGTACTTC	.	TRBV28	.	TRBJ2-5
CSVAGQGDNKQFF	TGCAGCGTGGCGGGACAGGGTGACAACAAGCAGTTCTTC	TRBD1	TRBV29-1	.	TRBJ2-1
CGSSLELWDTQYF	TGCGGCAGCAGCTTGGAGTTATGGGATACGCAGTATTTT	.	TRBV5-1	.	TRBJ2-3
CASSYSILPSNQPQQF	TGTGCCAGCAGTTACTCGATTCTCCCTAGCAATCAGCCCCAGCAGTTT	.	TRBV6-6	.	TRBJ1-5
CATSDPLRGPNTGELFF	TGTGCCACCAGTGATCCCCTCCGGGGACCAAATACCGGGGAGCTGTTTTTT	.	TRBV24-1	few	TRBJ2-2
CASRRGRTLWDKQFF	TGTGCCAGCAGGCGCGGGAGGACCTTGTGGGACAAGCAGTTCTTC	TRBD2	TRBV5-5	.	TRBJ2-1
CDSSYPKGGRGTGDLFF	TGTGACAGCAGTTACCCCAAAGGCGGAAGGGGCACCGGGGATCTGTTTTTT	.	TRBV12-3/TRBV12-4	.	TRBJ2-2
CASSQEPQGSGTNVLTF	TGCGCCAGCAGTCAAGAGCCACAAGGCTCTGGGACCAACGTCCTGACTTTC	.	TRBV4-1	.	TRBJ2-6
CASGLVTGGNGYTF	TGTGCCAGCGGCTTAGTGACAGGCGGCAATGGCTACACCTTC	.	TRBV11-2	.	TRBJ1-2
CVSIRLSGSDTQYF	TGTGTCAGTATCAGGTTATCGGGGTCAGATACGCAGTATTTT	.	TRBV6-5	.	TRBJ2-3
CASSPVLEGEGDTQFF	TGCGCCAGCAGCCCGGTTTTAGAGGGAGAAGGGGATACGCAGTTTTTT	.	TRBV5-1	.	TRBJ2-3
CASTYGTEAFF	TGTGCCAGCACCTACGGGACCGAAGCTTTCTTT	.	TRBV6-5	many	TRBJ1-1
CASSQEDRHQAKNIQYF	TGTGCCAGCAGCCAAGAAGACAGACACCAAGCCAAAAACATTCAGTACTTC	.	TRBV14	many	TRBJ2-4
CAGSLLETQYF	TGTGCCGGCAGCTTACTCGAGACCCAGTACTTT	.	TRBV11-2	.	TRBJ2-5
CASIQVVADTGELFF	TGTGCCAGCATCCAAGTTGTAGCAGACACCGGGGAGCTGTTTTTT	.	TRBV4-2	.	TRBJ2-2
CIVEVWTSTQYF	TGCATCGTTGAAGTCTGGACTAGCACGCAGTATTTT	TRBD2	TRBV29-1	.	TRBJ2-3
CASSSGDRDGETQYF	TGCGCCAGCAGCTCAGGGGACAGGGATGGAGAGACCCAGTACTTC	TRBD1	TRBV5-1	.	TRBJ2-5
CASSLIRGLNSPLHF	TGTGCCAGCAGCTTGATCAGGGGCCTTAATTCACCCCTCCACTTT	.	TRBV5-5	medium-sized	TRBJ1-6
CASSSEGAGGANFLTF	TGTGCTAGCAGCTCTGAAGGGGCGGGTGGGGCCAACTTCCTGACTTTC	.	TRBV11-3	.	TRBJ2-6
CSVVTYTDTQYF	TGCAGCGTTGTCACATACACAGATACGCAGTATTTT	.	TRBV29-1	.	TRBJ2-3
CASSELGEQFF	TGTGCCAGCAGTGAATTGGGGGAGCAGTTCTTC	.	TRBV6-1	many	TRBJ2-1
CTSSHDGQGSQPQHF	TGTACCAGCAGCCATGATGGACAGGGGAGTCAGCCCCAGCATTTT	TRBD1	TRBV4-2	.	TRBJ1-5
CASSKRARSSYEHYF	TGTGCCAGCAGTAAACGAGCGCGGAGCTCCTACGAGCACTACTTC	.	TRBV12-3/TRBV12-4	once	TRBJ2-7
CVSSFSGGIDTQYF	TGTGTCAGCAGTTTCTCCGGAGGCATAGATACGCAGTATTTT	.	TRBV12-3/TRBV12-4	once	TRBJ2-3
CASSLLGGSESNEQFF	TGTGCCAGCAGTTTATTAGGCGGGAGCGAGTCCAATGAGCAGTTCTTC	TRBD2	TRBV28	many	TRBJ2-1